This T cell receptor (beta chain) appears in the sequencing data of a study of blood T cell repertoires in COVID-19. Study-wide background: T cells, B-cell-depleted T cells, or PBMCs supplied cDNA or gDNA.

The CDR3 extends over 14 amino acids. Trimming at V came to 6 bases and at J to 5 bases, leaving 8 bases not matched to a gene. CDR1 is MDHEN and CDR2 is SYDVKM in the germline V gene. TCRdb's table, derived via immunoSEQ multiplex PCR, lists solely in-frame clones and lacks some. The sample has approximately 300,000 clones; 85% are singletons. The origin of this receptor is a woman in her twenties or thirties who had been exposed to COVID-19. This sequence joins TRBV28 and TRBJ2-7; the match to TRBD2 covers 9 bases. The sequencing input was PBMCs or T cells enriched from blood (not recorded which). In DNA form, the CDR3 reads TGTGCCAGCAGGACCGGGACTAGCCTCCACGAGCAGTACTTC. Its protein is CASRTGTSLHEQYF. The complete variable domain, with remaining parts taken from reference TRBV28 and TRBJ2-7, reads DVKVTQSSRYLVKRTGEKVFLECVQDMDHENMFWYRQDPGLGLRLIYFSYDVKMKEKGDIPEGYSVSREKKERFSLILESASTNQTSMYLCASRTGTSLHEQYFGPGTRLTVT.